This record looks at one T cell receptor beta chain sequence and its context. The antigen remains unidentified. This record belongs to a study of cytomegalovirus exposure and HLA in healthy donors. Whole-study findings and limits: Approximately 160 TCR beta chains were listed as cytomegalovirus-associated. The tendency of first-cohort TCR clusters to co-occur in the roughly 110 validation repertoires was the finding of a later analysis. Specificity of a few CMV-associated chains for CMV antigens was verified in vitro.

While the first cohort had 600 to 800 subjects, the donors belonged to the separate validation cohort of more than 95 subjects. Measured with immunoSEQ multiplex PCR; TCRdb has only the in-frame clones, and not every one. Here the sample spans some 340,000 clones, around 90% being singletons. V was cut by 0 bases and J by 4 bases, with 17 bases left in between. The CDR3 consists of 17 residues. Germline CDR1 reads LGHNA; CDR2 reads YSLEER. Sample: PBMCs. The TCR sequence derives from a woman aged 30 to 39 in good health and CMV-seropositive. The chain employs TRBV4-3 and TRBJ2-3; D call uncertain. The CDR3 sequence is CASSQDGPIVLSDTQYF. CDR3 nucleotide sequence: TGCGCCAGCAGCCAAGACGGCCCAATAGTCCTCTCAGATACGCAGTATTTT.